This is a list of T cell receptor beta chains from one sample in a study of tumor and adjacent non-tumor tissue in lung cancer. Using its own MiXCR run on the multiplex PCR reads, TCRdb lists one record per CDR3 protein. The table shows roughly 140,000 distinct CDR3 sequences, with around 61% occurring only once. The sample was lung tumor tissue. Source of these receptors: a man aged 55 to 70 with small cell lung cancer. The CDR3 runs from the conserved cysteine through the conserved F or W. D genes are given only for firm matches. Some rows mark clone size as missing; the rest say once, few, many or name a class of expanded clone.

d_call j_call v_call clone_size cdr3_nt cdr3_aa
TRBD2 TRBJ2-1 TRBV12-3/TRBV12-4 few TGTGCCAGCAGTGTACCGGCGGGAGGGGGCTCCTACAATGAGCAGTTCTTC CASSVPAGGGSYNEQFF
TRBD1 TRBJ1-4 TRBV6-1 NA TGTGCCAGCAGTGCAAGACAGGGTGTCTCCTCAACTGATGAAAAACTGTTTTTT CASSARQGVSSTDEKLFF
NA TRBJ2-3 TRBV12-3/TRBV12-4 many TGTGCCAGCACCCCCTTACGGAACACAGATACGCAGTATTTT CASTPLRNTDTQYF
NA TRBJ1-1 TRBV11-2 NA TGTGCCAGCAGCTCAGCGGCAGGAAACACTAAACCTTTCTTT CASSSAAGNTKPFF
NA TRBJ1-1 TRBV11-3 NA TGTGCCAGCAGCTTAGAAGAAGGCAATGAAGCTTTCTTT CASSLEEGNEAFF
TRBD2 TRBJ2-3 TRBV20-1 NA TGCAATGCGCGAATAGCGGGAGCGGGCACAGATACGCAGTATTTT CNARIAGAGTDTQYF
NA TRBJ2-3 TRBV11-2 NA TGTGTCAGCAGCTCAGCGACAAATACGCAGTATTTT CVSSSATNTQYF
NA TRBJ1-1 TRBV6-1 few TGTGCCAGCAGTGAACAGGGGACTGAAGCTTTCTTT CASSEQGTEAFF
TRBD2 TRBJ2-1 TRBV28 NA TGTGCCAGCAGTTCGCTAGCGGTAGGGGCCTCCTACAATGAGCAGTTCTTC CASSSLAVGASYNEQFF
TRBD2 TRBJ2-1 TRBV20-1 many TGCAGTGCCCCACTAGCGGGAGACAGGTACAATGAGCAGTTCTTC CSAPLAGDRYNEQFF
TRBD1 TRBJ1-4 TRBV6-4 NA TGTGCCAGTACGTTTGACCGGGACAGAGATGAAAAACTGTTTTTT CASTFDRDRDEKLFF
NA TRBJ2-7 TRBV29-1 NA TGCATCGTTGTTAACGATATTTCATACGAGCAGTACTTC CIVVNDISYEQYF
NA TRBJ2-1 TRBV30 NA TGTGCCTCATGTGGTTACAATGAGCAGTTCTTC CASCGYNEQFF
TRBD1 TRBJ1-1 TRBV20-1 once TGCAGTACCCAGACCTGGACAGGGAACACTGAAGCTTTCTTT CSTQTWTGNTEAFF
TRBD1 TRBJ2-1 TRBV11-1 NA TGTGCCAGCAGATACCGGGACAGGCTCGACTACAATGAGCAGTTCTTC CASRYRDRLDYNEQFF
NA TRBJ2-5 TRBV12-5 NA TGTGCTAGTGGGAAACTCGGGGCATACAGAAGGAGGGTCTCGGAGACCCAGTACTTC CASGKLGAYRRRVSETQYF
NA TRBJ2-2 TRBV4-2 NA TGTGCCAGCAGCCTTGGTCTGGGTGGAAACACCAGGGAGCTGTTTTTT CASSLGLGGNTRELFF
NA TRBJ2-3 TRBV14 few TGTGCCAGCAGCCAAGTCCTAGCAGATACGCAGTATTTT CASSQVLADTQYF
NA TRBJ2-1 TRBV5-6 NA TGTGCCAGCAGCTTCGTCTTGGGGCCAAGGCAGTTCTTC CASSFVLGPRQFF
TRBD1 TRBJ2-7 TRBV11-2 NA TGTGCCTGCAGCTTGGCGCAAAAAGGTAGAACAGGGGGCATGAACGAGCAGTACTTC CACSLAQKGRTGGMNEQYF
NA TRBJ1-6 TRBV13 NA TGTGCCAGCATCTCCCGGGGGGGGATGCCCCTCCACTTT CASISRGGMPLHF
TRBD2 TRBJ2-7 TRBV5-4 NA TGCGCCAGCGGCTTGGATACAGCGGGAGACTACGAGCAGTACTTC CASGLDTAGDYEQYF
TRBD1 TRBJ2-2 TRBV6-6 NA TGTGCCGGCTCACAGGGGCAGGACCCGAACACCGGGGAGCTGTTTTTT CAGSQGQDPNTGELFF
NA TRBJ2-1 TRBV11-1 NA TGTGCCAGCAGAAAAGAACTAGATAACAATGAGCAGTTCTTC CASRKELDNNEQFF
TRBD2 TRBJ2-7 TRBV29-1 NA TGCAGCGTCGGGGCTAGCGGGAGGATAGAAGGCGAGCAGTACTTC CSVGASGRIEGEQYF
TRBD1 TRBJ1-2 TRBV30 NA TGTGCCTGGAGGTCCGCCGGGACAGCCTATGGCTACACCTTC CAWRSAGTAYGYTF
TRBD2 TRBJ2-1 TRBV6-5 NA TGTGCCAGCAGTTACGGGATAAGACTAGCGGGATATCCCGTCAATGAGCAGTTCTTC CASSYGIRLAGYPVNEQFF
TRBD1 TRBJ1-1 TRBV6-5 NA TGTGCCAGCAAAAAGGAACAGGGGACACGGTGGAACACTGAAGCTTTCTTT CASKKEQGTRWNTEAFF
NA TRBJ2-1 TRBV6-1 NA TGTGCCAGCAGACCCGGGAGTAGCAGGAGCACCGAGCAGTTCTTC CASRPGSSRSTEQFF
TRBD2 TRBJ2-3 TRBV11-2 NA TGTGCCAGCAGTCTCGGACTAGCGGACACAGATACGCAGTATTTT CASSLGLADTDTQYF
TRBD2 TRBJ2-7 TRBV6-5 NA TGTGCCAGCACAGGGACGGGGGGATTGTACGAGCAGTACTTC CASTGTGGLYEQYF
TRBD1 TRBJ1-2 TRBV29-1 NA TGCAGCGTTGAATTGGGGGACAGCGGCCATACCTTC CSVELGDSGHTF
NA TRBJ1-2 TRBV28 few TGTGCCAGCAGTCCCAGTGGCGGTGGCTACACCTTC CASSPSGGGYTF
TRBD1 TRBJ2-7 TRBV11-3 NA TGTGCCAGCAGCCGCCCCGTGACAGGGTTCCACGAGCAGTACTTC CASSRPVTGFHEQYF
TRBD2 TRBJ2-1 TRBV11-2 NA TGTGCCAGCAACTTAGGGACTAGTGGGAGCAATGAGCAGTTCTTC CASNLGTSGSNEQFF
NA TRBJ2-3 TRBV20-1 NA TGCAGTGCTAATCCCAGTGGGAGGGATACGCAGTATTTT CSANPSGRDTQYF
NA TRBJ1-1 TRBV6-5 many TGTGCCAGCAGTTTCTCCAGGAACACTGAAGCTTTCTTT CASSFSRNTEAFF
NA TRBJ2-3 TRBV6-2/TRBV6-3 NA TGTGCCAGCAGTCTAACTAATTGGGATACGCAGTATTTT CASSLTNWDTQYF
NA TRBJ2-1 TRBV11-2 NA TGTGCAAGCAGCTTAGAGGCAGGGTCGGTTGAGCAGCTCTTC CASSLEAGSVEQLF
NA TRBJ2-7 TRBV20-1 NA TGCAGTGCTAGAGATGCCCACTTGTTCTACGAGCAGTACTTC CSARDAHLFYEQYF
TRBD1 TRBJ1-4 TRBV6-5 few TGTGCCAGCAGTTACCCAAATCCTGACAGGGGGCGGCAGGAAAAACTGTTTTTT CASSYPNPDRGRQEKLFF
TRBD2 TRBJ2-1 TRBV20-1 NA TGCACTGCATTCGGGACTAGTGGGGGCTCCTACAATGAGCAGTTCTTC CTAFGTSGGSYNEQFF
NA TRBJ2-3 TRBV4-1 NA TGCACCAGCAGCCAAGCTCCGGAAAGATCGCGCACAGATACGCAGTATTTT CTSSQAPERSRTDTQYF
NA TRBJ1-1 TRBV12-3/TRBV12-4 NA TGTGCCAGCAGTTTAGGGGGCGCGGTCACTGAAGCTTTCTTT CASSLGGAVTEAFF
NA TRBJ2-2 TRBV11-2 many TGTGCCAGCAGCTTAGATCCTCTGAACACCGGGGAGCTGTTTTTT CASSLDPLNTGELFF
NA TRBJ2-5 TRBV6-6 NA TGTGCCAACAGTTACGTTATTGGTACCCAGTACTTC CANSYVIGTQYF
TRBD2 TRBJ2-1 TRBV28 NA TGTGCCAGCAGTTTGTCAAGCGGGAGATGGAATGAGCAGTTCTTC CASSLSSGRWNEQFF
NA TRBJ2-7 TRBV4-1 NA TGCGCCAGCAGCCCTCGCCTGACAGTGACCTACGAGCAGGACTTC CASSPRLTVTYEQDF
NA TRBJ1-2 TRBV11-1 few TGTGCCAGTCTCGGGGCTAGTTATGACAACACCTTC CASLGASYDNTF
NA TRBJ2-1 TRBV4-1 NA TGCGCCAACAGCCAAGATCTAATGGGTCTGAGCCCCCACAATGAGCAGTTCTTC CANSQDLMGLSPHNEQFF